This is a list of T cell receptor beta chains from one sample in a study of control samples from healthy donors and cancer patients. The repertoire was sequenced with immunoSEQ multiplex PCR; TCRdb's copy has only in-frame clones and lacks some. The sample carries 100,000 to 150,000 clones, about 89% recorded once. The sequenced material came from blood. All receptors come from a man aged 55 to 70 in good health. Each CDR3 is given with its conserved first and last residue. Each record gives: CDR3 protein, CDR3 DNA, J gene, D gene, V gene, clone size. D genes are given only for firm matches. Rows give clone size only sometimes, using once, few, many, or a class for an expanded clone.

CDR3: CASSLESGGAIEQFF
DNA: TGTGCCAGCAGCTTGGAATCAGGGGGGGCAATTGAGCAGTTCTTC
J: TRBJ2-1
D: -
V: TRBV5-4
size: few

CDR3: CASSDPGANSPLHF
DNA: TGTGCCAGCAGTGATCCAGGGGCCAATTCACCCCTCCACTTT
J: TRBJ1-6
D: -
V: TRBV25-1
size: -

CDR3: CASSLTGPGGSGNTIYF
DNA: TGCGCCAGCAGCTTGACGGGCCCAGGGGGTTCGGGAAACACCATATATTTT
J: TRBJ1-3
D: TRBD1
V: TRBV5-1
size: -

CDR3: CASSPETGGREQYF
DNA: TGTGCCAGCTCACCAGAGACAGGAGGTCGGGAGCAGTACTTC
J: TRBJ2-7
D: -
V: TRBV18
size: once

CDR3: CASSLAGGDNQPQHF
DNA: TGTGCCAGCAGTTTAGCCGGGGGCGACAATCAGCCCCAGCATTTT
J: TRBJ1-5
D: -
V: TRBV28
size: -

CDR3: CASSLDRTEAFF
DNA: TGTGCCAGCAGTTTGGACCGCACTGAAGCTTTCTTT
J: TRBJ1-1
D: -
V: TRBV27
size: few

CDR3: CASSQDTDSPLHF
DNA: TGTGCCAGCAGCCAGGATACAGATTCACCCCTCCACTTT
J: TRBJ1-6
D: -
V: TRBV16
size: -

CDR3: CASSQVQGLGSPLHF
DNA: TGTGCCAGCAGCCAAGTACAGGGGCTCGGATCACCCCTCCACTTT
J: TRBJ1-6
D: TRBD1
V: TRBV3-1/TRBV3-2
size: -

CDR3: CASIHPFRNQYEKLFF
DNA: TGTGCCAGCATTCACCCCTTTCGTAATCAGTATGAAAAACTGTTTTTT
J: TRBJ1-4
D: -
V: TRBV6-4
size: once

CDR3: CASSPSLRIYEQYF
DNA: TGTGCCAGCTCACCAAGTTTAAGAATCTACGAGCAGTACTTC
J: TRBJ2-7
D: -
V: TRBV18
size: -

CDR3: CASSFGNGEQYF
DNA: TGTGCCAGCAGTTTCGGGAATGGCGAGCAGTACTTC
J: TRBJ2-7
D: -
V: TRBV12-3/TRBV12-4
size: few

CDR3: CASSQAPEVTEAFF
DNA: TGTGCCAGCAGCCAGGCACCGGAAGTCACTGAAGCTTTCTTT
J: TRBJ1-1
D: -
V: TRBV3-1/TRBV3-2
size: -

CDR3: CATSDGQASSYNEQFF
DNA: TGTGCCACCAGTGATGGACAGGCGAGCTCCTACAATGAGCAGTTCTTC
J: TRBJ2-1
D: TRBD1
V: TRBV24-1
size: -

CDR3: CASTQIVAQYF
DNA: TGTGCCAGCACCCAAATAGTTGCGCAGTATTTT
J: TRBJ2-3
D: -
V: TRBV4-2
size: -

CDR3: CASSPQGLAGAKYF
DNA: TGTGCCAGCAGCCCCCAGGGGCTAGCGGGGGCTAAGTACTTC
J: TRBJ2-7
D: TRBD2
V: TRBV3-1/TRBV3-2
size: few

CDR3: CASSLPGNTQYF
DNA: TGTGCCAGCAGCTTACCCGGGAACACGCAGTATTTT
J: TRBJ2-3
D: -
V: TRBV7-9
size: -

CDR3: CASSLGVKGTIYF
DNA: TGTGCCAGTAGTTTGGGAGTGAAGGGGACCATATATTTT
J: TRBJ1-3
D: -
V: TRBV19
size: -

CDR3: CASSQDRGARNTEAFF
DNA: TGCGCCAGCAGCCAAGATCGGGGGGCGAGGAACACTGAAGCTTTCTTT
J: TRBJ1-1
D: -
V: TRBV4-1
size: -

CDR3: CASSDARLPAEPQHF
DNA: TGTGCCAGCAGTGATGCCAGACTGCCCGCTGAGCCCCAGCATTTT
J: TRBJ1-5
D: -
V: TRBV25-1
size: -

CDR3: CASSLYSGHLNTEAFF
DNA: TGTGCCAGCAGCTTATATTCTGGACACTTGAACACTGAAGCTTTCTTT
J: TRBJ1-1
D: -
V: TRBV11-3
size: -

CDR3: CASSLAGTSPHEQYF
DNA: TGTGCCAGCAGTTTGGCCGGGACTAGTCCCCACGAGCAGTACTTC
J: TRBJ2-7
D: TRBD2
V: TRBV27
size: -

CDR3: CASSLGGQGNTEAFF
DNA: TGCGCCAGCAGCTTGGGCGGACAGGGGAACACTGAAGCTTTCTTT
J: TRBJ1-1
D: TRBD1
V: TRBV5-1
size: -

CDR3: CASSSINSGGYTF
DNA: TGTGCCAGCAGTTCCATAAACTCGGGTGGCTACACCTTC
J: TRBJ1-2
D: -
V: TRBV12-3/TRBV12-4
size: -

CDR3: CATRDKIDGNQPQHF
DNA: TGTGCCACCAGAGACAAAATTGACGGTAATCAGCCCCAGCATTTT
J: TRBJ1-5
D: -
V: TRBV24-1
size: -

CDR3: CASSRGNFHEQFF
DNA: TGTGCCAGCAGCCGGGGGAACTTCCATGAGCAGTTCTTC
J: TRBJ2-1
D: -
V: TRBV5-5
size: -

CDR3: CASSEAVGGWRNTIYF
DNA: TGTGCCAGCAGTGAAGCGGTGGGTGGATGGAGAAACACCATATATTTT
J: TRBJ1-3
D: -
V: TRBV6-1
size: -

CDR3: CASSREGTTNEKLFF
DNA: TGTGCCAGCAGTCGTGAAGGGACAACTAATGAAAAACTGTTTTTT
J: TRBJ1-4
D: -
V: TRBV27
size: -

CDR3: CASSRQGDNQPQHF
DNA: TGTGCCAGCTCACGGCAGGGTGATAATCAGCCCCAGCATTTT
J: TRBJ1-5
D: -
V: TRBV18
size: once

CDR3: CASSQRQLYNSPLHF
DNA: TGTGCCAGCAGCCAGCGGCAGCTCTATAATTCACCCCTCCACTTT
J: TRBJ1-6
D: -
V: TRBV3-1/TRBV3-2
size: -

CDR3: CASSIAGRSTGELFF
DNA: TGTGCCAGTAGTATAGCCGGACGGAGCACCGGGGAGCTGTTTTTT
J: TRBJ2-2
D: -
V: TRBV19
size: -

CDR3: CASSLGTSGVEQFF
DNA: TGTGCCAGCAGTCTTGGGACTAGCGGCGTAGAGCAGTTCTTC
J: TRBJ2-1
D: TRBD2
V: TRBV3-1/TRBV3-2
size: -

CDR3: CASLTGWNTEAFF
DNA: TGTGCCAGTTTAACTGGTTGGAACACTGAAGCTTTCTTT
J: TRBJ1-1
D: -
V: TRBV19
size: -

CDR3: CASSLRDSKETQYF
DNA: TGTGCCAGCTCACTCCGGGACAGTAAAGAGACCCAGTACTTC
J: TRBJ2-5
D: TRBD1
V: TRBV18
size: -

CDR3: CASTFGGYNSPLHF
DNA: TGTGCCAGCACCTTTGGGGGGTATAATTCACCCCTCCACTTT
J: TRBJ1-6
D: -
V: TRBV28
size: -

CDR3: CASTLEGLWTGERTGELFF
DNA: TGTGCCAGTACTCTTGAGGGGTTATGGACAGGGGAGAGGACCGGGGAGCTGTTTTTT
J: TRBJ2-2
D: TRBD1
V: TRBV19
size: -

CDR3: CASSQDGTAYEQYF
DNA: TGCGCCAGCAGCCAAGACGGTACCGCCTACGAGCAGTACTTC
J: TRBJ2-7
D: -
V: TRBV4-3
size: once

CDR3: CASSLTATPATNEKLFF
DNA: TGCGCCAGCAGCTTGACGGCTACTCCCGCAACTAATGAAAAACTGTTTTTT
J: TRBJ1-4
D: -
V: TRBV5-1
size: -

CDR3: CAISLGGGNTEAFF
DNA: TGTGCCATCAGCCTGGGCGGGGGAAACACTGAAGCTTTCTTT
J: TRBJ1-1
D: -
V: TRBV10-3
size: -

CDR3: CAGRQGPEKLFF
DNA: TGTGCCGGACGACAGGGGCCCGAAAAACTGTTTTTT
J: TRBJ1-4
D: TRBD1
V: TRBV2
size: -

CDR3: CASSLVGSGAYF
DNA: -
J: TRBJ1-1
D: -
V: TRBV5-6
size: -